The 20 T cell receptor beta chains listed next were all sequenced from one sample in a study of T cell changes during pregnancy in multiple sclerosis. Assay used: immunoSEQ multiplex PCR; TCRdb lists only in-frame clones, some missing. The sample carries approximately 99,000 clones, 93% recorded once. The sequencing here drew on peripheral blood, taken after pregnancy. These receptors originate from a female donor with multiple sclerosis, enrolled in a pregnancy study.

This clone was counted once. The chain is built from TRBV28 and TRBJ2-2; D not resolved. The CDR3 is 14 residues long. Per the germline V gene, CDR1 is MDHEN and CDR2 is SYDVKM. V was trimmed by 1 base and J by 0 bases, leaving 3 bases between them. CDR3 region: CASSLLANTGELFF. The CDR3, as DNA: TGTGCCAGCAGTTTATTAGCGAACACCGGGGAGCTGTTTTTT.

The chain carries TRBV27 and TRBJ1-2; D is perhaps TRBD1 (6 bases). The ends were cut back, 6 bases at V and 6 bases at J, with 11 bases in the middle. Germline V gene sequence: CDR1 MNHEY, CDR2 SMNVEV (reference sequence). CDR3 length: 12 residues. The CDR3 nucleotides are TGTGCCAGCAGCCCAGGGGCGAATGGCTACACCTTC. Translated: CASSPGANGYTF.

The CDR3, as DNA: TGTGCCAGCAGTTTGGTCGGGGGTCAGCCCCAGCATTTT. Translated, it gives CASSLVGGQPQHF. The rearrangement joins TRBV27 to TRBJ1-5, with a tentative D call TRBD1 (5 bases). The CDR3 has 13 amino acids. CDR1 MNHEY and CDR2 SMNVEV come from the germline V gene (reference sequence). V was cut by 3 bases and J by 6 bases, with 9 bases left in between.

V is TRBV29-1 and J is TRBJ2-1; 11 positions match TRBD2. Trimming took 2 bases from V and 10 from J; bases not matched to a gene: 1. CDR3 length: 12 amino acids. Germline-derived CDR1 and CDR2 are SQVTM and ANQGSEA. The CDR3 region is CSVEPSGREQFF. DNA of the CDR3: TGCAGCGTTGAACCTAGCGGGAGGGAGCAGTTCTTC.

CDR3 DNA: TGTGCCAGCAGCTCCTCAGGGCGGAGCACCGGGGAGCTGTTTTTT. It codes for CASSSSGRSTGELFF. The rearrangement links TRBV11-3 to TRBJ2-2, with D tentatively TRBD1 (5 bases). Germline CDR1 is SGHNT and CDR2 is YENEEA. Between the trimmed V and J ends, which lost 4 bases and 4 bases, there was a span of 13 bases. The CDR3 spans 15 residues.

The chain combines TRBV9 with TRBJ2-1; perhaps TRBD2 as D (6 bases). Trimming stripped 4 bases from V and 6 bases from J, with 17 bases between. This CDR3 has 15 amino acids. The germline CDR1 and CDR2 sequences are SGDLS and YYNGEE. The CDR3 region has the DNA TGTGCCAGCAGCCCCCAGCTAGCGCTGGTCAATGAGCAGTTCTTC. Protein product: CASSPQLALVNEQFF. The whole variable domain, remainder taken from reference TRBV9 and TRBJ2-1, is DSGVTQTPKHLITATGQRVTLRCSPRSGDLSVYWYQQSLDQGLQFLIQYYNGEERAKGNILERFSAQQFPDLHSELNLSSLELGDSALYFCASSPQLALVNEQFFGPGTRLTVL.

The chain uses TRBV5-1 and TRBJ2-1, with a possible D match to TRBD2 (5 bases). Trimming removed 2 bases at V and 0 bases at J, with 12 bases between. Looked up from germline, CDR1 is SGHRS and CDR2 is YFSETQ. This CDR3 has 16 amino acids. This CDR3 is CASSFQLGSSYNEQFF. The CDR3 DNA reads as TGCGCCAGCAGCTTCCAACTAGGGAGCTCCTACAATGAGCAGTTCTTC.

The chain combines TRBV27 with TRBJ1-1, with 10 nucleotides matching TRBD1. Germline V lookup: CDR1 MNHEY, CDR2 SMNVEV (reference sequence). The CDR3 sequence is 17 residues long. The V and J ends lost 5 bases and 1 base, in that order; junction bases with no gene match: 10. In DNA, the CDR3 is TGTGCCAGCAGTCCTACAAAACGACAGGGGGCGAACACTGAAGCTTTCTTT. Its translation: CASSPTKRQGANTEAFF.

The rearrangement uses TRBV9 and TRBJ2-2; 7 nucleotides line up with TRBD2. The ends lost 0 bases at V and 7 bases at J; junction bases unmatched: 6. Germline lookup yields CDR1 SGDLS and CDR2 YYNGEE. The CDR3 consists of 15 residues. The CDR3 spells CASSVAGRIGGELFF. Written as DNA, the CDR3 is TGTGCCAGCAGCGTAGCCGGGAGGATTGGCGGGGAGCTGTTTTTT.

This chain connects TRBV27 to TRBJ2-7; perhaps TRBD2 as D (5 bases). The CDR3 is made up of 14 amino acids. Per the germline V gene, CDR1 is MNHEY and CDR2 is SMNVEV (reference sequence). V was pared by 2 bases and J by 0 bases, with 8 bases between. CDR3 sequence: CASSLRGYSYEQYF. As DNA, the CDR3 is TGTGCCAGCAGTTTACGGGGTTACTCCTACGAGCAGTACTTC.

The chain couples TRBV5-1 to TRBJ1-1; D gene uncertain. CDR3 length: 11 amino acids. V shed 5 bases and J shed 4 bases, with 6 bases lying between them. From germline, CDR1 is SGHRS and CDR2 YFSETQ. The CDR3 DNA reads as TGCGCCAGCAGTCGGGGCACTGAAGCTTTCTTT. Amino acids: CASSRGTEAFF.

The chain employs TRBV30 and TRBJ2-5, with 10 nucleotides matching TRBD1. The germline V gene has CDR1 GTSNPN and CDR2 SVGIG (reference sequence). J lost 2 bases, V lost 2 bases, and 5 bases had no gene match. This CDR3 has 15 amino acids. The CDR3 DNA reads TGTGCCTGGAGTCCGTGGACAGGGGGGCAAGAGACCCAGTACTTC. Protein: CAWSPWTGGQETQYF.

V is TRBV19 and J is TRBJ1-2; 9 bases line up with TRBD1. The trim removed 1 base at V and 6 bases at J, leaving 0 bases unmatched. This CDR3 region has 13 residues. Germline V lookup: CDR1 LNHDA, CDR2 SQIVND (reference sequence). CDR3 in amino acids: CASSIGTGDGYTF. CDR3 sequence (DNA): TGTGCCAGTAGTATAGGGACAGGGGATGGCTACACCTTC.

The chain carries TRBV20-1 and TRBJ1-1, with a possible D match to TRBD1 (5 bases). CDR1 DFQATT and CDR2 SNEGSKA come from the germline V gene (reference sequence). This CDR3 is 11 amino acids long. V lost 5 bases and J 7 bases, leaving 11 bases between the germline ends. In DNA form, the CDR3 reads TGCAGTGCTTCTCCGACAGATGAAGCTTTCTTT. Protein sequence: CSASPTDEAFF.

The rearrangement joins TRBV5-6 to TRBJ2-5, with D possibly TRBD2 on 5 matching bases. Per the germline V gene, CDR1 is SGHDT and CDR2 is YYEEEE. Trimming left V 3 bases short and J 1 base short, with 7 bases between. The CDR3 spans 13 residues. The CDR3 bases are TGTGCCAGCAGCTCCCGGGGCCAAGAGACCCAGTACTTC. Amino acids: CASSSRGQETQYF.

The gene calls are TRBV5-6 and TRBJ2-4; D call uncertain. Trimming took off 0 bases at V and 7 bases at J, with 11 bases between the two ends. This CDR3 spans 14 amino acids. In germline, CDR1 is SGHDT, CDR2 YYEEEE. The CDR3 DNA sequence: TGTGCCAGCAGCTTGGATTCGGTCGGGAACATTCAGTACTTC. Its protein is CASSLDSVGNIQYF. Combining the CDR3 with reference TRBV5-6 and TRBJ2-4 gives the whole variable domain DAGVTQSPTHLIKTRGQQVTLRCSPKSGHDTVSWYQQALGQGPQFIFQYYEEEERQRGNFPDRFSGHQFPNYSSELNVNALLLGDSALYLCASSLDSVGNIQYFGAGTRLSVL.

This clone has a handful of counts. The V and J genes are TRBV6-5 and TRBJ1-2; perhaps TRBD1 as D (6 bases). This CDR3 contains 13 residues. V was pared by 4 bases and J by 5 bases, with 11 bases between. Germline lookup yields CDR1 MNHEY and CDR2 SVGAGI. Here the CDR3 reads CASSSQGRYGYTF. The CDR3 bases are TGTGCCAGCAGTTCCCAGGGGAGATATGGCTACACCTTC.

Only one count was recorded for this clone. The chain carries TRBV27 and TRBJ2-1; D perhaps matches TRBD1 (5 bases). Trimming cost V 3 bases and J 6 bases, with 9 bases left between them. The CDR3 runs 13 residues. The germline CDR1 and CDR2 sequences are MNHEY and SMNVEV (reference sequence). This CDR3 reads CASSFGAINEQFF. Here the CDR3 DNA reads TGTGCCAGCAGTTTTGGGGCGATCAATGAGCAGTTCTTC.

The V call is TRBV5-1, the J call TRBJ2-3; unclear D gene. CDR3 size: 15 residues. With 5 bases removed from V and 5 bases from J, the gap between germline ends came to 18 bases. In germline, CDR1 is SGHRS, CDR2 YFSETQ. CDR3 DNA sequence: TGCGCCAGCAGTTTTTTCGGTCCCCGGGTAGATACGCAGTATTTT. Encoded protein: CASSFFGPRVDTQYF.

The genes are TRBV5-6 and TRBJ1-2; D possibly corresponds to TRBD1 (5 bases). The CDR3 is 14 residues long. Germline V gene sequence: CDR1 SGHDT, CDR2 YYEEEE. Deletions cut 2 bases from V and 7 bases from J, with 15 bases between. The CDR3 region is CASSFGGVPTGYTF. The CDR3 DNA follows: TGTGCCAGCAGCTTTGGGGGGGTTCCGACTGGCTACACCTTC.